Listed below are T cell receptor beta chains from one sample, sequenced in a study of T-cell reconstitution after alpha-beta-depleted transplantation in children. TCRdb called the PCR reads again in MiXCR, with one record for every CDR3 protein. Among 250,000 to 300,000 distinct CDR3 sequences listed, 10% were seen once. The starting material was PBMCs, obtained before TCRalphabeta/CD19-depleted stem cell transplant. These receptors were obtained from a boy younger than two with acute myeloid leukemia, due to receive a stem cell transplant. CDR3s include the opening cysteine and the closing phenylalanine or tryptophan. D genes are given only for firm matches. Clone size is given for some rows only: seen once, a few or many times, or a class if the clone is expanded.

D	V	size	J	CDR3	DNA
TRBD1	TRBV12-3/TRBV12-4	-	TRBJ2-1	CASSQGAPYNEQFF	TGTGCCAGCAGCCAGGGGGCCCCCTACAATGAGCAGTTCTTC
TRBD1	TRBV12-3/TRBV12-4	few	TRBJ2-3	CASSLPGTGMRNTQYF	TGTGCCAGCAGTTTACCCGGGACAGGGATGAGAAATACGCAGTATTTT
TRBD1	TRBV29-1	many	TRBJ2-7	CSVGQTGGYEQYF	TGCAGCGTTGGCCAAACAGGGGGCTACGAGCAGTACTTC
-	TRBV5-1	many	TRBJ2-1	CASSLKRGNEQFF	TGCGCCAGCAGCTTGAAACGGGGCAATGAGCAGTTCTTC
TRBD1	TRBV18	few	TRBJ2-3	CASSPSRDRVDTQYF	TGTGCCAGCTCACCAAGCCGGGACAGGGTAGATACGCAGTATTTT
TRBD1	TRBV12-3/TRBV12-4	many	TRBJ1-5	CASSPDRVWGNSQPQHF	TGTGCCAGCAGCCCTGACAGGGTTTGGGGGAATAGTCAGCCCCAGCATTTT
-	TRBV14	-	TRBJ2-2	CASSPYSGGELFF	TGTGCCAGCAGCCCATATAGCGGCGGGGAGCTGTTTTTT
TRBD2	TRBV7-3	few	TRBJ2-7	CASSPSGRRSEQYF	TGTGCCAGCAGCCCTAGCGGGAGGAGAAGCGAGCAGTACTTC
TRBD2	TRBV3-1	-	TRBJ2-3	CASSVTSGGSTDTQYF	TGTGCCAGCAGCGTGACTAGCGGGGGAAGCACAGATACGCAGTATTTT
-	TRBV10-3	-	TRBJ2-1	CAISATMGNEQFF	TGTGCCATCAGTGCTACCATGGGGAATGAGCAGTTCTTC
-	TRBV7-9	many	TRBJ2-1	CASSLVIRNEQFF	TGTGCCAGCAGCTTAGTAATACGCAATGAGCAGTTCTTC
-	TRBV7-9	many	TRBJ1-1	CASSWSWGMTEAFF	TGTGCCAGCAGCTGGAGTTGGGGAATGACTGAAGCTTTCTTT
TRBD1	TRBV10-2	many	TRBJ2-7	CASSAKQGAVEQYF	TGCGCCAGCAGTGCCAAACAGGGGGCGGTCGAGCAGTACTTC
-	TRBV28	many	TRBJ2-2	CATVEAGYTGELFF	TGTGCCACCGTTGAGGCAGGGTACACCGGGGAGCTGTTTTTT
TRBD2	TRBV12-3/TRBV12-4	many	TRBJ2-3	CASSLTPWRESTDTQYF	TGTGCCAGCAGTTTAACCCCCTGGCGGGAGAGCACAGATACGCAGTATTTT
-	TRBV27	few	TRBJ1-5	CASSLSAGTRRGPQHF	TGTGCCAGCAGTTTATCGGCCGGGACACGAAGGGGGCCCCAGCATTTT
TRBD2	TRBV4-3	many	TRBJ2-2	CASSQAAYMGGYTGELFF	TGCGCCAGCAGCCAAGCCGCGTACATGGGAGGGTACACCGGGGAGCTGTTTTTT
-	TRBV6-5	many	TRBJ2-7	CASRPNSLNVKVSYEQYF	TGTGCCAGCAGGCCTAACTCCCTCAACGTCAAAGTCTCCTACGAGCAGTACTTC
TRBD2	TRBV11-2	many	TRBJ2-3	CASSGLAGAAGTDTQYF	TGTGCCAGCAGCGGCCTAGCGGGGGCGGCGGGCACAGATACGCAGTATTTT
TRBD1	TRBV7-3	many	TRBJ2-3	CASSSQGQDTDTQYF	TGTGCCAGCAGCTCCCAAGGACAGGACACAGATACGCAGTATTTT
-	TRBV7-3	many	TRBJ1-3	CASSLTGGSGNTIYF	TGTGCCAGCAGTTTGACTGGGGGCTCTGGAAACACCATATATTTT
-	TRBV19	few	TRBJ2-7	CASSGTATYEQYF	TGTGCCAGTAGTGGTACGGCGACTTACGAGCAGTACTTC
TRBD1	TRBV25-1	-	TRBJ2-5	CASSALQDRETQYF	TGTGCCAGCAGTGCCCTCCAGGACAGGGAGACCCAGTACTTC
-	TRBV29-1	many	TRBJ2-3	CSVERGVTTDTQYF	TGCAGCGTTGAACGGGGTGTAACCACAGATACGCAGTATTTT
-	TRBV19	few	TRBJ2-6	CASSIPSGAFSGANVLTF	TGTGCCAGTAGTATCCCCTCAGGGGCCTTCTCTGGGGCCAACGTCCTGACTTTC
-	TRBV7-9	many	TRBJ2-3	CASSLFRGPGDTQYF	TGTGCCAGCAGCTTATTTCGGGGCCCTGGAGATACGCAGTATTTT
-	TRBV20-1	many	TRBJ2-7	CSASLLSYEQYF	TGCAGTGCTAGCCTCCTCTCCTACGAGCAGTACTTC
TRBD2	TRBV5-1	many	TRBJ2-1	CASSLEGLAVYNEQFF	TGCGCCAGCAGCTTGGAGGGACTAGCGGTATACAATGAGCAGTTCTTC
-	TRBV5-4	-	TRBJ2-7	CASSYGRGYYEQYF	TGTGCCAGCAGCTACGGGCGGGGTTACTACGAGCAGTACTTC
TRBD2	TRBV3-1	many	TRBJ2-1	CASSQVLSGGAGFF	TGTGCCAGCAGCCAAGTCCTTAGCGGGGGGGCCGGGTTCTTC
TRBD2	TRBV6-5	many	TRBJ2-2	CASSYSLAGNTGELFF	TGTGCCAGCAGTTACTCACTAGCGGGGAACACCGGGGAGCTGTTTTTT
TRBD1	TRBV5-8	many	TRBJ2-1	CASSLELDRGLGEQFF	TGTGCCAGCAGCTTGGAGTTGGACAGGGGCCTCGGGGAGCAGTTCTTC
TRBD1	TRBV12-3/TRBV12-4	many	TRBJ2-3	CASSKTRGSELTDTQYF	TGTGCCAGCAGTAAGACCAGGGGGAGTGAGCTCACAGATACGCAGTATTTT
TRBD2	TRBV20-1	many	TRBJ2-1	CSATGTSGLLEQFF	TGCAGTGCCACCGGGACTAGCGGGTTGCTAGAGCAGTTCTTC
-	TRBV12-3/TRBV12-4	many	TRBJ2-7	CASRLKGDYEQYF	TGTGCCAGCAGGTTGAAGGGCGACTACGAGCAGTACTTC
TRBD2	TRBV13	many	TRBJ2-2	CASSPVLAGGANTGELFF	TGTGCCAGCAGCCCGGTACTGGCGGGAGGCGCGAACACCGGGGAGCTGTTTTTT
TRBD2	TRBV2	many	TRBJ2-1	CASRNQREDRRGNEQFF	TGTGCCAGCCGAAATCAGCGGGAGGACAGGAGGGGCAATGAGCAGTTCTTC
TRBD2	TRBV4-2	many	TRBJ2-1	CASSQDSPSGRAVEQFF	TGTGCCAGCAGCCAAGATTCGCCTAGCGGGAGGGCCGTTGAGCAGTTCTTC
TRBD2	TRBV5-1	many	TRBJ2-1	CASSLTSGRAGDNEQFF	TGCGCCAGCAGCTTAACTAGCGGGAGGGCCGGCGACAATGAGCAGTTCTTC
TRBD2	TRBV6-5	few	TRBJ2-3	CASSYSSGESTDTQYF	TGTGCCAGCAGTTACTCAAGCGGGGAGAGCACAGATACGCAGTATTTT
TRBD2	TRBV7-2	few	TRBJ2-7	CASSLASPGLAGAYEQYF	TGTGCCAGCAGCTTAGCGTCCCCGGGACTAGCGGGAGCCTACGAGCAGTACTTC
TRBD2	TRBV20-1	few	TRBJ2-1	CSARDTGTSGSIEQFF	TGCAGTGCTAGAGATACCGGGACTAGCGGGAGTATTGAGCAGTTCTTC
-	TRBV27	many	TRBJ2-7	CASSLDYISYEQYF	TGTGCCAGCAGTTTAGACTATATCTCCTACGAGCAGTACTTC
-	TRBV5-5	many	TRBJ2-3	CASSISTDTQYF	TGTGCCAGCAGCATTAGCACAGATACGCAGTATTTT
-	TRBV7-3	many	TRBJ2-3	CASSLVARTSTDTQYF	TGTGCCAGCAGCTTAGTGGCCCGAACTAGCACAGATACGCAGTATTTT
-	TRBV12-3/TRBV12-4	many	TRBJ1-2	CASSRGRVNGYTF	TGTGCCAGCAGTCGGGGGAGGGTCAACGGCTACACCTTC
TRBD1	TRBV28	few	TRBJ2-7	CASSPDRADEQYF	TGTGCCAGCAGCCCGGACAGGGCAGACGAGCAGTACTTC
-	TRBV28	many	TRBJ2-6	CASSSIERAGANVLTF	TGTGCCAGCAGTTCGATCGAAAGGGCAGGGGCCAACGTCCTGACTTTC